This T cell receptor beta chain derives from a study of shared clonotypes between healthy human individuals (dated by TCRdb to the early 2020s). About the study as a whole: The cohort comprised two women and a few men aged 18 to 49 years. Each donor's leukapheresis produced roughly between roughly 0.85 and 10 billion PBMCs. To estimate repertoire size and how much clonotypes are shared between individuals, the study performed deep sequencing of blood TCR repertoires from a few healthy adults. For each donor, three plates each were used for CD4 naive and CD4 memory, two plates were used for CD8 naive, and one plate was used for CD8 memory. To increase sequencing depth and limit assay-specific biases, TCR repertoire library preparation and sequencing were carried out by different laboratories using diverse techniques.

Healthy HIV-negative adults with no recently reported acute infections or vaccinations were included as donors. Every donor was a Caucasian adult residing in Nashville, Tennessee, USA. Magnetic negative selection was used to enrich CD4+ T cells, after which naive cells were positively selected on CD45RA and the negative fraction became the memory subset. Blood was obtained by leukapheresis, after which PBMCs were separated by Ficoll-Histopaque density gradient centrifugation and cryopreserved in liquid nitrogen vapor phase. Analytical flow cytometry was used to check the purity and quantity of each magnetically sorted T cell population. Each sorted fraction had its genomic DNA isolated and then quantified by UV absorbance on a Nanodrop 2000c. The paper as a whole reports these results and caveats: Naive subsets generally had larger estimated clonotype richness than memory subsets did. Based on pairwise subsampling, the degree of clonotype sharing among donors was expected to be affected by sequencing depth. Compared with non-shared clonotypes, the clonotypes found in all four sorted-subset donors had higher generation probabilities. The small number of donors limited the genetic and exposure-history diversity represented. Sampling was restricted to blood, and TCR repertoires in tissue are likely to differ from TCR repertoires in blood. Across a handful of donors, about 4.5% of naive CD4, approximately 4% of naive CD8, under 2.5% of memory CD4, and 0.4% to 0.45% of memory CD8 clonotypes were shared. Incomplete sequencing was indicated by rarefaction of sorted-subset datasets, despite the large sequencing depth.

Using the deep immunoSEQ assay, TCR CDR3 regions were amplified from genomic DNA by multiplex PCR. For each cell subset, the extracted genomic DNA was distributed evenly across all wells of several immunoSEQ 96-well plates, and each plate served as one replicate. Each replicate PCR for sorted subsets received around 200 ng genomic DNA, equal to roughly 30,000 T cell genomes. The purified libraries were quantified using a Qubit 3.0 fluorometer, sized with a Bioanalyzer 2100, and then quantified again using the KAPA Library Quantification kit. A separate single-read 150-cycle Illumina NextSeq 550 flow cell was used to sequence each immunoSEQ 96-well plate. In the authors' own workflow: The immunoSEQ output contained only junctional sequences without quality scores, so filtering could not match that applied to full-length reads. Sequences were annotated with PyIR, a Python wrapper for IgBLAST v1.9, and V/J genes and CDR3 were assigned using IMGT germline references. Reads were removed for weak V/J assignments (E-value above 1e-6), missing CDR3, stop codons, out-of-frame junctions, or ambiguous translated residues. V3J clonotypes were defined as sequences sharing an identical inferred V gene, J gene, and CDR3 amino acid sequence. The percentage overlap between two repertoires was calculated by dividing the number of shared unique clonotypes by the size of the smaller repertoire. Richness of each repertoire was evaluated using RTK rarefaction, the Chao1 estimator, and Recon v2.1 estimates of unobserved clonotypes. OLGA was used to compute generation probabilities for all TCRbeta clonotypes that the gDNA method yielded from several donors. Imported from immuneACCESS, the table was reduced by TCRdb to in-frame sequences with V and J called. These copies leave out some clones; in studies compared against another copy, an unresolved V gene accounts for under half, and the cause of the remainder is not known. That table supplies the V and J calls and clone size; D and trimming were determined from the DNA. This sample lists 2,100,000 or so clones; approximately 94% were detected once. The ten largest clones add up to approximately 0.13% of the sample.

V lost 8 bases and J lost 6 bases; the stretch between them is 20 bases long. The cysteine opens and the phenylalanine closes a CDR3 of 15 amino acids. This entry keeps only the CDR3 DNA: 45 bases, framed from base 1. Per the germline V gene (reference sequence), MNHNY is the CDR1 and SVGAGI is the CDR2. Worth noting for this clone: Its recognized antigen is unknown. Per-base qualities were not stored, and no clone one base away is much larger.

The TCR originated in a man younger than 30 in good health. The rearrangement combines TRBV6-6 with TRBJ1-5; the D region possibly corresponds to TRBD1 (6 bases align). What was sequenced was naive CD4+ T cells sorted from blood. The cell subset or site label, as the study defines it: CD45RA+ positively selected. The CDR3 reads as follows: CASVAGGGGGQPQHF. The DNA reads as follows: TGTGCCAGCGTTGCCGGGGGAGGGGGGGGTCAGCCCCAGCATTTT.